The sequence of this T cell receptor beta chain was determined in a study of OX40 agonist ivuxolimab in advanced cancers. With regard to the full study: Ivuxolimab, which targeted the costimulatory receptor OX40 (CD134), was an agonistic, fully human IgG2 monoclonal antibody. Intravenous ivuxolimab was administered to patients every 2 weeks at six dose levels: 0.01, 0.1, 0.3, 1.5, 3 and 10 mg/kg. Of the approximately 50 dose-escalation patients, hepatocellular carcinoma was present in some 19, melanoma in roughly 15, renal cell carcinoma in 9 and head and neck cancer in 9. In the dose-escalation cohort, approximately 82% of patients were male, and the mean age was around 60 years, with a range of roughly 23 to 85. Prior anti-PD-1, anti-PD-L1 or anti-CTLA-4 therapy was permitted, and approximately 41% of dose-escalation patients had received checkpoint inhibitors. Partial responses were achieved by three dose-escalation patients, of whom one had hepatocellular carcinoma and two had cutaneous melanoma. Peripheral TCRbeta sequencing was intended to test whether TCR sequence diversity was altered and clonal T-cell expansion was caused by ivuxolimab. The paper covers the monotherapy dose-escalation part of the phase I ivuxolimab trial, which included N ≈ 50 patients.

Overall study outcomes, separate from this receptor: At doses of 0.1 to 3.0 mg/kg, clonal expansion of both CD4+ and CD8+ blood T cells was observed from baseline to week 6. The antigen specificity of the peripheral T cells that underwent clonal expansion was not determined. After ivuxolimab, more expanded clones were found on average in CD8+ T cells than in CD4+ T cells. Partial responders in the 0.1-3.0 mg/kg groups had among the lowest normalized peripheral clonal expansion, especially among CD8+ T cells. Low levels of normalized T-cell clonal expansion were also shown by some nonresponding patients.

Trimming takes 2 bases from V and 3 bases from J, and the germline ends sit 11 bases apart. From the cysteine up to the phenylalanine, the CDR3 has a length of 15 residues. Only the CDR3 DNA is retained, 45 bases long and in frame from the first base. Sequences PRHDT (CDR1) and FYEKMQ (CDR2) are obtained from the germline V gene (reference sequence). Genomic DNA was isolated from the sorted cells so that the TCRbeta CDR3 region could be sequenced. The immunoSEQ Assay was used for sequencing of TCRbeta CDR3 regions. In TCRdb, the immuneACCESS table is reduced to in-frame sequences with V and J assigned. These tables do not hold every clone; where another copy was compared, an unresolved V gene accounts for under half, and the others remain unexplained. For this sample the table gives tens of thousands of clones, of which 65% to 85% were detected only once. Roughly 3% of the sample goes to the ten largest clones.

This clone was found once. Its antigen is currently not known. No base quality values were provided; no much bigger clone lies one nucleotide off. The trial excluded patients who had a history of autoimmune disease or were on systemic immunosuppression. Peripheral blood for TCR sequencing was drawn from every dose cohort at baseline, at cycle 4 day 1 and at cycle 7 day 1. Samples were obtained from an open-label, multicenter, first-in-human phase I dose-escalation trial of ivuxolimab. Adults with locally advanced or metastatic melanoma, renal cell carcinoma, hepatocellular carcinoma or head and neck squamous cell carcinoma were enrolled in the trial. Before TCR sequencing, CD4+ T cells and CD8+ T cells from peripheral blood were sorted into separate populations.

This material consisted of CD4+ or CD8+ T cells sorted from blood, taken in a trial of the OX40 agonist ivuxolimab. The source is an adult with an advanced solid tumor such as melanoma, head and neck, liver or kidney cancer. Recombination joined TRBV13 with TRBJ2-4; the D gene is perhaps TRBD2, from 5 matching bases. The CDR3 region has the sequence CASSLREGIKNIQYF. At the DNA level, the sequence is TGTGCCAGCAGCTTACGCGAGGGAATCAAAAACATTCAGTACTTC.